This entry concerns a single T cell receptor (beta chain). Its antigen remains unknown. The sample is drawn from a study of shared clonotypes between healthy human individuals. Study-wide results and caveats: Represented diversity, genetic and exposure-history alike, was limited by few donors.

The method was immunoSEQ multiplex PCR; TCRdb's version includes in-frame clones alone and lacks a portion of them. The table includes some 680,000 clones, more than 70% detected once. The germline V and J ends were trimmed by 4 bases and 1 base, with 16 bases remaining between them. The V gene's germline CDR1 is SGHTA and CDR2 FQGTGA. This CDR3 region has 16 residues. Specimen: memory CD4+ T cells sorted from blood. Documented subset: CD45RA-negative fraction. This receptor was taken from a woman aged 25 to 39 in good health. This sequence joins TRBV7-3 and TRBJ1-1; D unclear. The CDR3 bases are TGTGCCAGCAGCTCGCGGGGAGGTATGGAGAACACTGAAGCTTTCTTT. This codes for CASSSRGGMENTEAFF.